This T cell receptor beta chain originates from a study of tumor-infiltrating lymphocytes in primary liver carcinoma. Across the whole study: The study obtained roughly 3.5 to 7.13 million productive TCRbeta reads per sample, similar across tissue types. Broader study findings: Less overlap was seen in tumor-adjacent and tumor-blood pairs than in tumor region pairs. Only around 7.5-25% of top clones occurred in all five tumor regions. Tumor specimens were characterized by a significantly higher top-250-clone fraction than blood (p = 0.039).

From around 20-30 mg of unsorted bulk tissue, DNA and RNA were co-extracted together. To note about this clonotype: Its antigen is not known. The CDR3 does not end in the conserved phenylalanine or tryptophan, so this is likely a read error.

Constant-region priming of approximately 500 ng total RNA yielded TCR beta cDNA. Employing slightly modified ARM-PCR, three nested multiplex PCR rounds were run, and these gave rise to the TCR beta libraries. Each CDR3 protein gets one entry after TCRdb re-called the multiplex PCR reads with MiXCR. The data contain roughly 25,000 distinct CDR3 sequences, roughly four fifths of them seen just once; the ten biggest clones take up less than 55%. Sequencing was carried out using liver tumor tissue from sampling region 3. Subset meaning: tumor region T3, left-lateral pole. This clonotype was sampled from a man aged 35-49 years with primary liver carcinoma and hepatitis B virus infection.

CDR3 region: CASSMGIGGSYEQYL. In DNA form, the CDR3 reads TGTGCCAGTAGTATGGGGATAGGGGGGTCCTACGAGCAGTACCTC. The chain is built from TRBV12-3 or TRBV12-4 and TRBJ2-7; possibly TRBD1 or TRBD2 for D (6 bases each). With 9 bases removed from V and 1 base from J, the gap between germline ends came to 19 bases. CDR3 length: 15 amino acids.